This TCR beta chain derives from a study of cytomegalovirus exposure and HLA in healthy donors listed by TCRdb under 2017. Study-level background: In an earlier analysis of fewer than 750 of the donors, under 300 Gb of sequence data and approximately 120 million unique TCR beta sequences from 180 million or so T cells were reported. About 330 gigabases of sequencing data and around 80 million unique TCR sequences made up an early release that covered 500 to 700 HLA-typed donors. Of the roughly 400 genotyped donors, approximately 83% fell in the genetic ancestry cluster associated with self-reported Caucasian donors. The aim of the study was to test whether cataloging public T cell receptors could identify signatures of past pathogen exposure. Using immunosequencing, the study profiled T cell repertoires from 666 subjects and related those repertoires to cytomegalovirus serostatus. Along with the approximately 650-subject first cohort, a separate validation cohort of over a hundred different subjects was used. The study combined high-throughput TCR immunosequencing, statistical association of individual TCRs with disease status, and machine learning to predict cytomegalovirus infection status. To study patterns of TCR occurrence, a later analysis re-analyzed previously published TCR beta repertoires from several hundred donors and added high-resolution HLA genotyping. Rather than drawing on any new phenotypic data, the later analysis identified candidate immune exposures from TCR beta sequences and the way those sequences occurred across donors. In an earlier analysis of 500 to 650 of the donors, high-throughput TCR beta sequencing was used to judge whether each TCR beta V gene segment behaved as functional or pseudogenic. Donor age, sex, ethnicity and CMV serostatus were compiled alongside the repertoire data. Genome-wide SNP genotypes for about 60% of the roughly 700 donors were used in a later genetic analysis, which treated that subset as a discovery cohort. All discovery cohort repertoires had been generated using a single sequencing platform. Class I and class II HLA loci were covered by the typing at four-digit resolution. The number of donors typed differed by locus, with 629-630 for A, B, C, DRB1 and DQB1, around 560 for DQA1, over 600 for DPA1, and some 440 for DPB1. Several DR-DQ haplotypes were treated as single units for association and clustering because of strong linkage in the cohort. On average, roughly 240,000 unique TCR beta nucleotide sequences were sequenced per donor among 398 genotyped donors of the cohort, with 15% to 20% of those sequences being non-productive. The paper as a whole reports these results and caveats: A later analysis found that HLA-associated TCR beta chains were more clonally expanded and had lower generation probabilities than equally common non-associated chains. Linkage disequilibrium might explain the correlated functional status among segregating V segments, but an unknown experimental factor could not be excluded. Over 15 rarely observed V segments, including chromosome 9 orphons, were excluded from the earlier analysis of approximately 600 of the donors because counts were too low. CMV serostatus was the only immune exposure information available for the cohort. A group of highly shared sequence variants was considered likely to be a technical artifact of the sequencing pipeline. Because some donors lacked HLA typing at each locus, the association tests relied only on the typed subset. Some IMGT-functional V segments, including TRBV6-2 and TRBV6-3, could not be told apart with the 87-base-pair reads, so those segments were excluded. In vitro tests confirmed that three of the cytomegalovirus-associated TCR beta chains recognize cytomegalovirus antigens. Most CMV-associated TCR beta chains appeared to be HLA-restricted in a later analysis, and the HLA associations seemed to be driven largely by CMV exposure. Sequencing depth was assumed to be roughly uniform across donors in the presence/absence analyses, though that assumption may not hold. Several of the top co-occurrence clusters appeared to be linked to parvovirus B19, influenza, CMV and Epstein-Barr virus, according to a later analysis. In a later analysis, TCR association rates were found to vary across HLA loci, with the most associated TCRs seen for DRB1 alleles and the fewest for HLA-C alleles. When HLA alleles, especially DR and DQ, strongly co-occurred, attributing TCR associations to individual alleles was difficult. In a later analysis, some 17,000 TCR beta sequences were associated with specific HLA alleles at a false discovery rate of 0.05. In both the original and validation cohorts, the classifier was reported to diagnose cytomegalovirus status with high specificity and sensitivity. Most TCR sequences were observed very rarely across donors, whereas some public TCRs were present in many individuals. It was suggested by the authors that the approach could potentially be generalized to other disease states and immunological phenotypes. This cohort had only TCR beta chains sequenced, and the lack of alpha or paired-chain data limited which features could be detected. Broadly in line with IMGT annotations, most TCR beta V segments showed up in productive rearrangements about 87% or about 30% of the time in an earlier analysis of several hundred of the donors. In a later genetic analysis, fewer N-insertions in productive TCRs were reported among donors in an Asian-associated ancestry cluster than the approximately 670-donor mean. A further reported finding was that TCR beta sequences accurately predicted the HLA-A and HLA-B alleles for most subjects in the first cohort. The study listed 150 to 200 TCR beta chains as associated with cytomegalovirus. A later genetic analysis associated a missense DCLRE1C variant with V-gene and J-gene trimming of TCR beta chains, and an independent cohort replicated the association.

This clone was picked up a small number of times. Its antigen has not been determined. There are no base qualities to consult, and no much larger clone falls within one base. The cohort was made up of 650 to 700 healthy bone marrow donors. At the time of sampling, every cohort member was nominally healthy, though immune exposures that went unrecorded were likely present. The donor was CMV seronegative and belonged to the group of roughly 330 seronegative cohort members. A peripheral blood sample was collected from each donor, and TCR beta sequencing was performed on peripheral blood mononuclear cells. The Qiagen DNeasy Blood Extraction Kit was used to extract genomic DNA from the blood cell samples. The library was produced with the immunoSEQ multiplex PCR assay. The multiplex PCR relied on a mix of 60 forward primers for TCR Vbeta segments and 13 reverse primers for TCR Jbeta segments. The CDR3 region of rearranged TCR beta genes was amplified from genomic DNA by a multiplex PCR assay. Amplified TCR beta libraries were sequenced as 87-base-pair reads on the Illumina HiSeq System. In the paper's pipeline: A later analysis counted tens of millions of unique TCR beta chains across the 666 repertoires, and roughly 9.9 million of these chains were shared by at least two donors. Raw reads were error-corrected and collapsed into unique sequences with a nearest-neighbor algorithm that merged closely related sequences to remove PCR and sequencing errors. V, D and J gene segments were assigned by aligning CDR3 sequences to IMGT reference sequences. Each retained sequence needed at least a six-nucleotide match to both a V gene segment and a J gene segment. A rearrangement counted as productive if the CDR3 had no stop codons and remained in frame with V and J, and every other rearrangement counted as non-productive. CDR3 was defined according to IMGT convention as the region running from the second conserved V-encoded cysteine to the conserved J-encoded phenylalanine. The earlier analysis of fewer than 750 of the donors excluded sequences that lacked an unambiguous match to a single V gene segment. An earlier analysis of fewer than 650 of the donors classified V segments as functional when productive rearrangements were above 56.7% and as segregating when the standard deviation between donors was above 5%. To diagnose cytomegalovirus status from the catalog of TCR beta chain sequences, a statistical classification framework was built. A later analysis assigned V and J genes by comparing TCR nucleotide sequences with IMGT/GENE-DB human TR gene sequences. The TCRdist pipeline was used in a later analysis to assign CDR3 sequences and most-parsimonious VDJ recombination scenarios. In a later analysis, each TCR beta chain was defined by its CDR3 amino acid sequence together with its V-gene family, and reads lacking a unique V-gene family were excluded. A later analysis removed several hundred highly shared, low-generation-probability nucleotide sequences to deal with suspected cross-contamination and a sequencing artifact. In a later analysis, a clonal expansion index was calculated for each public chain from normalized within-repertoire ranks of inferred template counts. A later analysis computed generation probabilities with a VDJ recombination model fitted to out-of-frame rearrangements, and checked the results against IGoR. In a later analysis, TCR-TCR, TCR-HLA and TCR-CMV co-occurrence was scored with hypergeometric tests, and a repertoire-size bias correction was applied to TCR pairs. To estimate false discovery rates, a later analysis permuted the HLA or CMV assignments 20 times. In a later analysis, co-occurring TCRs were grouped using DBSCAN, with TCRdist sequence similarity added in when clustering inside HLA-allele-positive subsets. Co-occurrence clustering excluded repertoires with fewer than 30,000 or more than 120,000 public chains, plus five with anomalous nucleotide sharing. Here the immuneACCESS table is served through TCRdb, limited to in-frame sequences with V and J called. Missing clones are a known gap in these copies; in checked studies unresolved V genes cover under half, and the rest lacks a known reason. V, J and clone size are those of that table, while D and trimming were read from the DNA. The sample records hundreds of thousands of clones, roughly 70% of which are singletons. The leading ten clones occupy 2% to 2.5% of the sample.

Spanning cysteine to phenylalanine, the CDR3 consists of 16 amino acids. Only the CDR3 DNA is retained, 48 bases long and in frame from the first base. According to the germline V gene (reference sequence), CDR1 reads SEHNR and CDR2 reads FQNEAQ. V is pruned by 3 bases and J by 5 bases, leaving 13 bases of the junction without a gene match. The source of this sequence is a female donor in good health and CMV-seronegative. Sequencing input: PBMCs. This chain joins TRBV7-9 to TRBJ2-7; 7 nucleotides in the junction match TRBD1. The CDR3 protein is CASSLGAGGYFHEQYF. The nucleotides are TGTGCCAGCAGCTTGGGTGCAGGGGGATACTTCCACGAGCAGTACTTC.